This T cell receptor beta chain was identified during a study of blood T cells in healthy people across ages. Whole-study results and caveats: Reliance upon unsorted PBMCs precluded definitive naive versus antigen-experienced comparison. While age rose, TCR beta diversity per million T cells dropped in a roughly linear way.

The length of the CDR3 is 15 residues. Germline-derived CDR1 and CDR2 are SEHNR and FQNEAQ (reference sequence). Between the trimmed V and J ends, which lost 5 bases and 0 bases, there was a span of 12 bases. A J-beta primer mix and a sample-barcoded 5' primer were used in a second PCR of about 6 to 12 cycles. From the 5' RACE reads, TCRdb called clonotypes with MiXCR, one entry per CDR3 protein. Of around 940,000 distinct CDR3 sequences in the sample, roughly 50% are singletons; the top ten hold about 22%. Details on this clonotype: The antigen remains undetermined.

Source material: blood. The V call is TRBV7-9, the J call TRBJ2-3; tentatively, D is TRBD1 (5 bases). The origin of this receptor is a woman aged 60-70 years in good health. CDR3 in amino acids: CASSSRTPSTDTQYF. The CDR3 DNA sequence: TGTGCCAGCAGCAGCCGGACACCTAGCACAGATACGCAGTATTTT.